What follows describes a single TCR beta chain. V lost 4 bases and J 0 bases, leaving 10 bases between the germline ends. Per germline, CDR1 SNHLY and CDR2 FYNNEI. The CDR3 totals 15 residues. Those enrolled in Seattle joined during active infection and were followed longitudinally afterward. This sample stems from a study of blood T cell repertoires in COVID-19. Profiling relied on immunoSEQ multiplex PCR, and the TCRdb table lists in-frame clones only, not all of them. Here the sample spans 300,000 to 350,000 clones, approximately 92% being singletons. The specimen was peripheral blood. The receptor's source is a woman aged 30 to 39 with COVID-19, enrolled during active disease. The chain combines TRBV2 with TRBJ2-1; no reliable D call. The CDR3 sequence is CASSVDLHSYNEQFF. The CDR3 region has the DNA TGTGCCAGCAGTGTTGACTTGCACTCCTACAATGAGCAGTTCTTC. The full variable domain, completed using reference TRBV2 and TRBJ2-1, is EPEVTQTPSHQVTQMGQEVILRCVPISNHLYFYWYRQILGQKVEFLVSFYNNEISEKSEIFDDQFSVERPDGSNFTLKIRSTKLEDSAMYFCASSVDLHSYNEQFFGPGTRLTVL.